This is a list of T cell receptor beta chains from one sample in a study of long-term antiretroviral therapy in people with HIV. Repertoires were generated with immunoSEQ multiplex PCR, while TCRdb's copy carries only in-frame clones and drops some. This table holds approximately 17,000 clones, nearly 80% found once. The specimen was unsorted PBMCs, collected nearly 3.3 years after starting antiretroviral therapy. These receptors all stem from a woman in her 40s with HIV. The CDR3 runs from the conserved cysteine through the conserved F or W. The D gene is left open where the match is weak. Not all rows give a size; the values are once, few, many and, for expanded clones, a class.

d_gene	v_gene	j_gene	abundance	len	CDR3aa	CDR3nt
TRBD2	TRBV7-2	TRBJ2-5	.	15	CASSRDGGGQETQYF	TGTGCCAGCAGCCGGGACGGCGGGGGCCAAGAGACCCAGTACTTC
TRBD2	TRBV6-5	TRBJ2-7	.	16	CASSSFGGGAVYEQYF	TGTGCCAGCAGTTCCTTCGGGGGGGGCGCAGTCTACGAGCAGTACTTC
TRBD1	TRBV30	TRBJ2-5	.	16	CAWSLPGQGALETQYF	TGTGCCTGGAGTCTCCCGGGACAGGGGGCTCTGGAGACCCAGTACTTC
TRBD1	TRBV5-5	TRBJ1-4	.	16	CASSLGWTGEYEKLFF	TGTGCCAGCAGCTTGGGTTGGACAGGGGAGTATGAAAAACTGTTTTTT
TRBD1	TRBV6-5	TRBJ1-4	medium-sized	14	CASSSGQKNEKLFF	TGTGCCAGCAGTTCGGGACAGAAAAATGAAAAACTGTTTTTT
.	TRBV7-9	TRBJ2-7	.	14	CASSREFGVDEQYF	TGTGCCAGCAGCAGGGAGTTTGGGGTCGACGAGCAGTACTTC
TRBD1	TRBV5-5	TRBJ1-1	.	15	CASSLTGGMNTEAFF	TGTGCCAGCAGCTTGACAGGGGGCATGAACACTGAAGCTTTCTTT
.	TRBV4-1	TRBJ2-3	few	18	CASSQEDGQRPSTDTQYF	TGCGCCAGCAGCCAAGAAGACGGACAGAGACCAAGCACAGATACGCAGTATTTT
TRBD2	TRBV6-1	TRBJ2-1	.	13	CASSPLAKNEQFF	TGTGCCAGCAGTCCACTAGCGAAGAATGAGCAGTTCTTC
.	TRBV7-6	TRBJ2-3	few	15	CASSYLGSSTDTQYF	TGTGCCAGCAGTTACCTAGGGTCTAGCACAGATACGCAGTATTTT
TRBD1	TRBV5-6	TRBJ2-3	.	16	CASSSTTGGTADTQYF	TGTGCCAGCAGCTCGACTACAGGGGGAACAGCAGATACGCAGTATTTT
TRBD1	TRBV18	TRBJ2-1	.	15	CASSPTGTGGNEQFF	TGTGCCAGCTCACCTACCGGGACAGGGGGGAATGAGCAGTTCTTC
.	TRBV27	TRBJ1-4	.	16	CASSPTGTATNEKLFF	TGTGCCAGCAGTCCAACAGGGACCGCAACTAATGAAAAACTGTTTTTT
.	TRBV27	TRBJ1-1	.	13	CASSRRWNTEAFF	TGTGCCAGCAGTCGAAGGTGGAACACTGAAGCTTTCTTT
TRBD2	TRBV12-5	TRBJ2-3	.	22	CASGLSGKTGTSGGSSTDTQYF	TGTGCTAGTGGTTTGTCTGGGAAAACCGGGACTAGCGGGGGGTCTAGCACAGATACGCAGTATTTT